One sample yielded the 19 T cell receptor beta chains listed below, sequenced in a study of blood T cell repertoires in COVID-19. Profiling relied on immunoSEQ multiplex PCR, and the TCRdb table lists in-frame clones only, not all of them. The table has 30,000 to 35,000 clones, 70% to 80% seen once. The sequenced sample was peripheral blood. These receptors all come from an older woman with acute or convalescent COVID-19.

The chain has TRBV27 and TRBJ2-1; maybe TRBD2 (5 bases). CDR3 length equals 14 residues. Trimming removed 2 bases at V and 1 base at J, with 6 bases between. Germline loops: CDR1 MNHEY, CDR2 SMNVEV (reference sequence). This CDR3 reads CASSLGESYNEQFF. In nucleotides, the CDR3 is TGTGCCAGCAGTTTAGGGGAGTCCTACAATGAGCAGTTCTTC.

The CDR3 bases are TGTGCCAGCTCACCACCGGGACAGTTAGGTTTCTTC. This gives the protein CASSPPGQLGFF. The chain links TRBV18 to TRBJ2-1; 7 bases are a match to TRBD1. The trim removed 0 bases at V and 16 bases at J, leaving 6 bases unmatched. The CDR3 runs 12 residues. Germline CDR1 and CDR2: KGHSH and LQKENI.

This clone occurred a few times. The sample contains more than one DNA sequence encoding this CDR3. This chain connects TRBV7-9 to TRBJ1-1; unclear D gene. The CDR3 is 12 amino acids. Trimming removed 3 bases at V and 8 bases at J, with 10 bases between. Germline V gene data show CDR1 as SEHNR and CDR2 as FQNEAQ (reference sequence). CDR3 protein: CASSLTGLEAFF. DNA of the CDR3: TGTGCCAGCAGCTTGACGGGGTTAGAAGCTTTCTTT.

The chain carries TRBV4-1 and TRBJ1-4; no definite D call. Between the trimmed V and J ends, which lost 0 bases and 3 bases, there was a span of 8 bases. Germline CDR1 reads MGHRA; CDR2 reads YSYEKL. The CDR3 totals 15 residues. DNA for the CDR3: TGCGCCAGCAGCCAAGATCGGGTTCCTAATGAAAAACTGTTTTTT. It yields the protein CASSQDRVPNEKLFF.

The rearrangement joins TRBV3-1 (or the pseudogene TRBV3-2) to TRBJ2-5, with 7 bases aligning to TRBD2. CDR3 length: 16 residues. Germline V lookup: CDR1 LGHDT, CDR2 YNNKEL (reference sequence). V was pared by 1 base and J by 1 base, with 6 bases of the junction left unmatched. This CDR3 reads CASSQVGAGTQETQYF. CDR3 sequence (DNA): TGTGCCAGCAGCCAAGTTGGAGCGGGGACCCAAGAGACCCAGTACTTC.

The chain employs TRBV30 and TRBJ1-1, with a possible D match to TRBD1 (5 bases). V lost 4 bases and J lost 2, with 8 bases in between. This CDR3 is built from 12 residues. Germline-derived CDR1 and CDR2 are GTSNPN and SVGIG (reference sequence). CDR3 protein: CAWTGYNTEAFF. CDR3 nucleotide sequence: TGTGCCTGGACAGGGTATAACACTGAAGCTTTCTTT.

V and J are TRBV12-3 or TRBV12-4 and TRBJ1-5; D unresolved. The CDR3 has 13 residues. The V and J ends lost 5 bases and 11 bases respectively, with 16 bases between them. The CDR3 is CASSTQEGGAQHF. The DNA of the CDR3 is TGTGCCAGCAGTACCCAGGAGGGCGGGGCCCAGCATTTT.

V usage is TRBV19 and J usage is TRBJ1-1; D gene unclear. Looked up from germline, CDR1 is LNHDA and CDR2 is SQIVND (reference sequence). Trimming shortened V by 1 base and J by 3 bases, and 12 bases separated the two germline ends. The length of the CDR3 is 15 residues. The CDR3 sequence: CASSIAPGQDTEAFF. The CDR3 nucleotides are TGTGCCAGTAGTATAGCCCCTGGTCAGGACACTGAAGCTTTCTTT. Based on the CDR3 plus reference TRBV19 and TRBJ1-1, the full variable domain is DGGITQSPKYLFRKEGQNVTLSCEQNLNHDAMYWYRQDPGQGLRLIYYSQIVNDFQKGDIAEGYSVSREKKESFPLTVTSAQKNPTAFYLCASSIAPGQDTEAFFGQGTRLTVV.

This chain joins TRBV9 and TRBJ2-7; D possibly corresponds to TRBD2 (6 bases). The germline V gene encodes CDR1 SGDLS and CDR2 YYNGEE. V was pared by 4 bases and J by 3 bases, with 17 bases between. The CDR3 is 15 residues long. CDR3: CASSSSPGGLYEQYF. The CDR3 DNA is TGTGCCAGCAGCTCAAGTCCCGGGGGACTCTACGAGCAGTACTTC.

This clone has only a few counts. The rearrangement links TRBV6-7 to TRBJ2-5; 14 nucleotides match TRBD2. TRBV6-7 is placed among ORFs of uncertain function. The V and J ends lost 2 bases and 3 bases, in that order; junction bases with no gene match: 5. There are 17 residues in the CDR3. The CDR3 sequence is CASSYGGTSGSKETQYF. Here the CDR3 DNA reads TGTGCCAGCAGTTACGGGGGGACTAGCGGGAGCAAAGAGACCCAGTACTTC.

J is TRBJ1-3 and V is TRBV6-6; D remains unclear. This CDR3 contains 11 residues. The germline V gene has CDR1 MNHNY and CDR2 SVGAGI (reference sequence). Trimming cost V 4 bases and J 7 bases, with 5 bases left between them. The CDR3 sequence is CASSLRNTIYF. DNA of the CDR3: TGTGCCAGCAGTTTACGGAACACCATATATTTT.

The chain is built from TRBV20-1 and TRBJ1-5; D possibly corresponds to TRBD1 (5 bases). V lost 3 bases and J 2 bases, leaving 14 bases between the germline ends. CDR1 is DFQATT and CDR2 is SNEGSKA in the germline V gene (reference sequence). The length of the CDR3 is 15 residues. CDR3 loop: CSASGTGPGNQPQHF. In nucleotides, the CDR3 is TGCAGTGCTAGTGGTACAGGACCGGGCAATCAGCCCCAGCATTTT.

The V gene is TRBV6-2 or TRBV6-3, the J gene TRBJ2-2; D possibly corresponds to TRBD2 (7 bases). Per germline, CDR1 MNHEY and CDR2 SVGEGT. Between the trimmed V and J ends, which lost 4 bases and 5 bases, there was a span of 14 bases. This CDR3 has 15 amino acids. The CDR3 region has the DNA TGTGCCAGCAGTTTAGGGGGGGCCGGAACCGGGGAGCTGTTTTTT. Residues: CASSLGGAGTGELFF.

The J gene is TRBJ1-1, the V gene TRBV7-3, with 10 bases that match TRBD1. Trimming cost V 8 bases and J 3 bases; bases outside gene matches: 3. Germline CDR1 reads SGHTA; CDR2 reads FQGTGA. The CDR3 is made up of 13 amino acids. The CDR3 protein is CASSGTGDTEAFF. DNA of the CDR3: TGTGCCAGCTCCGGGACAGGGGACACTGAAGCTTTCTTT.

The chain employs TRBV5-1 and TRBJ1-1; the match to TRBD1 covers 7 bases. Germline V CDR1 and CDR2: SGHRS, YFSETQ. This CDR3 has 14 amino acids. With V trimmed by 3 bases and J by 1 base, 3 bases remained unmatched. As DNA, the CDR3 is TGCGCCAGCAGCTGGGACAGCCCGAACACTGAAGCTTTCTTT. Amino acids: CASSWDSPNTEAFF.

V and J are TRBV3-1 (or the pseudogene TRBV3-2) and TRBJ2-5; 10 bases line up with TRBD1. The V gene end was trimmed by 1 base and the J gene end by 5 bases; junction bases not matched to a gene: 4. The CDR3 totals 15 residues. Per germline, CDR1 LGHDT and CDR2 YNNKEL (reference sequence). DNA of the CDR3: TGTGCCAGCAGCCAAGCGGGACAGGGGTTTGAGACCCAGTACTTC. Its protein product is CASSQAGQGFETQYF.

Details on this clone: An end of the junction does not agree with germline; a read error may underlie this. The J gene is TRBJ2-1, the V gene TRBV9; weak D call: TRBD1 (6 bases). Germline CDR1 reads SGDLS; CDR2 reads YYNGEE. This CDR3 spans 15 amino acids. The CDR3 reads CASSSRDTSFNEQFF. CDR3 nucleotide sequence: TGTGCCAGCAGCTCCCGGGACACCTCCTTCAATGAGCAGTTCTTC.

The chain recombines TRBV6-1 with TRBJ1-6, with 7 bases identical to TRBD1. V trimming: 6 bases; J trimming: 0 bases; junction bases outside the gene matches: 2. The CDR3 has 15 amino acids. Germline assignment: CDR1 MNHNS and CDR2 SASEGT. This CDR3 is CASRDRSSYNSPLHF. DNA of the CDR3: TGTGCCAGCAGGGACAGGAGCTCCTATAATTCACCCCTCCACTTT.

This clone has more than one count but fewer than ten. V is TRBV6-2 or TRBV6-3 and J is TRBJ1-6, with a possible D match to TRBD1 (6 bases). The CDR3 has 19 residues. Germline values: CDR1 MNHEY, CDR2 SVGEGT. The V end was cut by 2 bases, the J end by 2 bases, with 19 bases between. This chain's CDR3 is CASSYPKRQQGTYNSPLHF. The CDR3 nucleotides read TGTGCCAGCAGTTACCCCAAACGACAACAGGGCACCTATAATTCACCCCTCCACTTT.